The sequence of this TCR beta chain was determined in a study of cytomegalovirus exposure and HLA in healthy donors. The study, taken as a whole, reports: The authors later found most CMV-associated TCR beta chains appeared HLA-restricted. Upon later analysis, TCR association rates were observed to vary by HLA locus, being highest for DRB1 and lowest for HLA-C. Judged likely to be a sequencing artifact was a cluster of highly shared sequence variants. In an earlier analysis, most TCR beta V segments were productive about 87% or about 30% of the time.

V trimming: 0 bases; J trimming: 3 bases; junction bases outside the gene matches: 2. This CDR3 has 15 amino acids. The germline gives CDR1 ENHRY, CDR2 SYGVKD. The PCR made use of 60 Vbeta and 13 Jbeta primers. Here immunoSEQ multiplex PCR was the method, and the copy in TCRdb shows in-frame clones only, minus some. Of 85,000 to 100,000 clones listed, 60% to 80% are singletons. In this sample, this clone turned up a few times. Its antigen is not known. This TCR was sampled from a woman between 35 and 50 years old in good health and CMV-seronegative. The chain employs TRBV10-3 and TRBJ2-1; 7 bases fit TRBD2. Sequencing input: PBMCs. The CDR3 DNA reads as TGTGCCATCAGTGAGTCGGGCGGGGGCTACAATGAGCAGTTCTTC. It specifies CAISESGGGYNEQFF.